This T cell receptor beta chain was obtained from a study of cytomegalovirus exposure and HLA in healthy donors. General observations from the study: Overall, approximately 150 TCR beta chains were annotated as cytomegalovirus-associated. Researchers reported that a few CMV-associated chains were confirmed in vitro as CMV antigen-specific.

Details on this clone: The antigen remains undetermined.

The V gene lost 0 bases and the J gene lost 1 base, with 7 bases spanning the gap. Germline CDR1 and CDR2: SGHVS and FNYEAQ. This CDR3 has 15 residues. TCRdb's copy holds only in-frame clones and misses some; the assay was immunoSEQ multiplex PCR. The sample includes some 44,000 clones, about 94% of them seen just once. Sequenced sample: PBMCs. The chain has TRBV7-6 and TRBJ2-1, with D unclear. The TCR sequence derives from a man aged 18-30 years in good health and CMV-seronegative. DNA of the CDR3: TGTGCCAGCAGCTTAGCGGGCCCTTCCTACAATGAGCAGTTCTTC. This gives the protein CASSLAGPSYNEQFF.